This T cell receptor (beta chain) was observed in a study of blood T cell repertoires in COVID-19. On the study more broadly: Whether acute or convalescent, the COVID-19 samples came from the United States, Italy and Spain.

Per the study methods: Nucleated cell number was recorded as an estimate derived from reference gene primer amplification. Assay used: immunoSEQ multiplex PCR; TCRdb lists only in-frame clones, some missing. For V, J and clone size, that table is used; D and trimming come from the DNA. In the table there are 340,000 or so clones, 86% of which are singletons. This clone appeared once. Clinical history reported by participants formed the basis on which cohorts were assigned. The sequencing sample was made of PBMCs or T cells enriched from blood (not recorded which). The clonotype originates from a woman aged 40 to 50 with acute COVID-19.

The DNA for the CDR3 is TGTGCCAGCAGCCAGAGCACAGGTCCCTACGAGCAGTACTTC. Its protein product is CASSQSTGPYEQYF. The chain combines TRBV2 with TRBJ2-7; tentatively, D is TRBD1 (5 bases). Germline assignment: CDR1 SNHLY and CDR2 FYNNEI. The CDR3 contains 14 residues. Trimming cost V 6 bases and J 2 bases, with 14 bases left between them.